Listed below are T cell receptor beta chains from one sample, sequenced in a study of T-cell memory formation after mild COVID-19. TCRdb redid the calling of the 5' RACE reads with MiXCR, one entry per CDR3 protein. Of 260,000 or so distinct CDR3 sequences in the sample, over 15% were seen once. Sequencing was done on a sample of PBMCs or a T cell subset sorted from them (not recorded which). Every receptor here comes from a man younger than 30 who had mild COVID-19 (a few samples of this study predate the infection). Cell type and time point are not known. CDR3s include the opening cysteine and the closing phenylalanine or tryptophan. The D gene is left open where the match is weak. Where a row states a size, it is once, few, many or the class of an expanded clone; other rows omit it.

d_call	j_call	clone_size	v_call	cdr3_nt	cdr3_aa
.	TRBJ2-3	many	TRBV5-1	TGCGCCAGCAGCTTGGAGCCTGTCACAGATACGCAGTATTTT	CASSLEPVTDTQYF
.	TRBJ2-3	.	TRBV20-1	TGCAGTGCTAGAGTATCACACGAGACCACAGATACGCAGTATTTT	CSARVSHETTDTQYF
.	TRBJ2-7	few	TRBV9	TGTGCCAGCAGCGTAGGAACAGACTCCTACGAGCAGTACTTC	CASSVGTDSYEQYF
.	TRBJ1-5	.	TRBV6-6	TGTGCCAGCAGTTACTCGGGGGGCCGCCAGCCCCAGCATTTT	CASSYSGGRQPQHF
.	TRBJ1-1	.	TRBV20-1	TGCAGTGCGGAAGGACAGAAAGGAGCTTTCTTT	CSAEGQKGAFF
TRBD1	TRBJ2-2	few	TRBV7-9	TGTGCCAGCAGCTCCCGTGGACAGGGAGGACCCGGGGAGCTGTTTTTT	CASSSRGQGGPGELFF
.	TRBJ2-5	.	TRBV29-1	TGCAGCGTTGGGACACGCCTCCAAGAGACCCAGTACTTC	CSVGTRLQETQYF
TRBD1	TRBJ1-2	.	TRBV12-3/TRBV12-4	TGTGCCAGCAGGACAGGGGAATATGGCTACACCTTC	CASRTGEYGYTF
TRBD2	TRBJ2-1	.	TRBV7-2	TGTGCCAGCAGCCGACTAGCGGGGGGAAACAATGAGCAGTTCTTC	CASSRLAGGNNEQFF
.	TRBJ2-2	many	TRBV5-6	TGTGCCAGCAGCTTGGGGCGGTTCACCGGGGAGCTGTTTTTT	CASSLGRFTGELFF
.	TRBJ1-4	few	TRBV6-2/TRBV6-3	TGTGCCAGCACCGGGACCTTTAATGAAAAACTGTTTTTT	CASTGTFNEKLFF
.	TRBJ1-2	.	TRBV7-6	TGTGCCAGCAGCCCGTCGTCAGACCCAACTTACTATGGCTACACCTTC	CASSPSSDPTYYGYTF
.	TRBJ2-2	.	TRBV12-3/TRBV12-4	TGTGCCAGCAGTTTTGCCAGAACGACCGGGGAGCTGTTTTTT	CASSFARTTGELFF
TRBD1	TRBJ2-2	few	TRBV6-5	TGTGCCAGCAGCCCGCGACAGGGGGCCGGGGAGCTGTTTTTT	CASSPRQGAGELFF
TRBD2	TRBJ2-3	many	TRBV5-1	TGCGCCAGCAGCTCCGCGACTAGCGGGGGGGCAGATACGCAGTATTTT	CASSSATSGGADTQYF
.	TRBJ2-6	.	TRBV11-2	TGTGCCAGCAGCTTACGGGGGTTATCTGGGGCCAACGTCCTGACTTTC	CASSLRGLSGANVLTF
.	TRBJ2-7	once	TRBV30	TGTGCCTGGAGTATTGGGCCCTACGAGCAGTACTTC	CAWSIGPYEQYF
.	TRBJ2-3	.	TRBV9	TGTGCCAGCAGCGTAGATGGGAGGAGGACAGATACGCAGTATTTT	CASSVDGRRTDTQYF
.	TRBJ2-3	.	TRBV21-1	TGTGCCAGCAGCAAAGGTCAGGGATCTAGCACAGATACGCAGTATTTT	CASSKGQGSSTDTQYF
TRBD2	TRBJ2-1	.	TRBV7-2	TGTGCCAGCAGCTCGGGACTAGGAGATTACAATGAGCAGTTCTTC	CASSSGLGDYNEQFF